This T cell receptor (beta chain) originates from a study of shared clonotypes between healthy human individuals (TCRdb year 2020). For the study in its entirety: A couple of women and a few men aged 18 to 49 years were included in the cohort. To increase sequencing depth and limit assay-specific biases, different laboratories used diverse techniques to prepare libraries and sequence TCR repertoires. For each donor, three plates each were used for CD4 naive and CD4 memory, two plates were used for CD8 naive, and one plate was used for CD8 memory. Per donor, leukapheresis produced somewhere between about 0.85 and 8.9 billion PBMCs. To estimate repertoire size and how much clonotype sharing occurs between individuals, the study deeply sequenced the blood TCR repertoires of about five healthy adults. Beyond this particular receptor, the publication reports: Based on pairwise subsampling, the degree of clonotype sharing among donors was expected to be affected by sequencing depth. Clonotypes shared by all four sorted-subset donors showed higher generation probabilities than non-shared clonotypes. The small number of donors limited the genetic and exposure-history diversity represented. Across a handful of donors, approximately 5% of naive CD4, 3.5% of naive CD8, about 2.3% of memory CD4, and 0.4% to 0.45% of memory CD8 clonotypes were shared. Only blood was sampled, and tissue TCR repertoires likely differ from those in blood. Naive subsets generally had larger estimated clonotype richness than memory subsets did. Even with the large sequencing depth, rarefaction of the sorted-subset datasets indicated that sequencing was incomplete.

To note about this clone: It lacks a known antigen. Per-base qualities were not stored, and no clone one base away is much larger.

Using the deep immunoSEQ assay, TCR CDR3 regions were amplified from genomic DNA by multiplex PCR. For each cell subset, the extracted genomic DNA was distributed evenly across all wells of several immunoSEQ 96-well plates, and each plate served as one replicate. Each replicate PCR for sorted subsets received 150 to 250 ng genomic DNA, equal to some 32,000 T cell genomes. The purified libraries were quantified using a Qubit 3.0 fluorometer, sized with a Bioanalyzer 2100, and then quantified again using the KAPA Library Quantification kit. Every immunoSEQ 96-well plate was sequenced on a separate single-read 150-cycle Illumina NextSeq 550 flow cell. The paper's data handling went like this. Because the immunoSEQ output included only junctional sequences and no quality scores, the filtering could not be the same as the filtering used for full-length reads. To assign V/J genes and CDR3, sequences were annotated using PyIR, a Python wrapper for IgBLAST v1.9, with IMGT germline references. Any read was removed if the V/J assignment was weak (E-value above 1e-6), the CDR3 was missing, or the read contained stop codons, out-of-frame junctions, or ambiguous translated residues. V3J clonotypes were defined by identical inferred V gene, J gene, and CDR3 amino acid sequence. Percentage overlap between repertoires was computed as shared unique clonotypes divided by the size of the smaller repertoire. Richness of each repertoire was evaluated using RTK rarefaction, the Chao1 estimator, and Recon v2.1 estimates of unobserved clonotypes. Generation probabilities were computed with OLGA for all TCRbeta clonotypes obtained by the gDNA method from several donors. TCRdb took this table from immuneACCESS and kept in-frame rearrangements with V and J called. Such tables lack part of the clones; where checked against another copy, unresolved V genes explain under half of the gap, and the rest is unexplained. Clone size and the V and J calls come from that table; the DNA yielded D and trimming. The sample contains approximately 590,000 clones, 95% of them found a single time. Around 0.11% of the sample rests with the top ten.

The CDR1 and CDR2 encoded by the germline V gene are SGHTA and FQGNSA. Cut back by 1 base and 3 bases, the V and J ends lie 13 bases apart. Reading from cysteine to phenylalanine, the CDR3 counts 16 amino acids. Only the CDR3 DNA is retained, 48 bases long and in frame from the first base. CD8 naive samples were obtained by positive selection for CCR7 among CD45RO-negative cells, yielding a CD45RA+CCR7+ population from which TemRA cells were excluded. Donors were healthy HIV-negative adults with no recently reported acute infections or vaccinations. Every donor was a Caucasian adult living in Nashville, Tennessee, USA. Blood was obtained by leukapheresis, after which PBMCs were separated by Ficoll-Histopaque density gradient centrifugation and cryopreserved in liquid nitrogen vapor phase. Analytical flow cytometry was used to check the purity and quantity of every magnetically sorted T cell population. From each sorted fraction, genomic DNA was isolated and quantified by UV absorbance on a Nanodrop 2000c.

This chain is built from TRBV7-2 and TRBJ1-5; the best D guess is TRBD1, with 6 bases matching. Sequencing used naive CD8+ T cells sorted from blood. Read against the paper, the sample's cell subset or site label means: CD45RA+CCR7+. The source of this sequence is a woman aged 25-40 years in good health. The CDR3 corresponds to CASSLVVGGANQPQHF. The DNA sequence is given as TGTGCCAGCAGCTTAGTCGTTGGGGGGGCCAATCAGCCCCAGCATTTT.